Listed here is a single TCR beta chain. What this receptor recognizes is not known. There are no base qualities to consult, and no much larger clone falls within one base. Using the deep immunoSEQ assay, multiplex PCR amplified TCR CDR3 regions from genomic DNA. Extracted genomic DNA from each cell subset was spread evenly across all wells of several immunoSEQ 96-well plates, with each plate serving as a replicate. For sorted subsets, about 200 ng genomic DNA, equal to tens of thousands of T cell genomes, was loaded into each replicate PCR. The purified libraries were quantified using a Qubit 3.0 fluorometer, sized with a Bioanalyzer 2100, and then quantified again using the KAPA Library Quantification kit. Each immunoSEQ 96-well plate was sequenced on its own single-read 150-cycle Illumina NextSeq 550 flow cell. For the original study's pipeline: The immunoSEQ output contained only junctional sequences without quality scores, so filtering could not match that applied to full-length reads. To assign V/J genes and CDR3, sequences were annotated against IMGT germline references using PyIR, a Python wrapper for IgBLAST v1.9. Any read was removed if the V/J assignment was weak (E-value above 1e-6), the CDR3 was missing, or the read contained stop codons, out-of-frame junctions, or ambiguous translated residues. V3J clonotypes were defined as sequences sharing the same inferred V gene, J gene, and CDR3 amino acid sequence. The percentage overlap between two repertoires was calculated by dividing the number of shared unique clonotypes by the size of the smaller repertoire. Richness of each repertoire was evaluated using RTK rarefaction, the Chao1 estimator, and Recon v2.1 estimates of unobserved clonotypes. Generation probabilities were computed with OLGA for all TCRbeta clonotypes obtained by the gDNA method from a few donors. Imported from immuneACCESS, the table was reduced by TCRdb to in-frame sequences with V and J called. These copies leave out some clones; in studies compared against another copy, an unresolved V gene accounts for under half, and the cause of the remainder is not known. V and J calls and clone size follow that table, whereas D and trimming were derived from the DNA. The sample table holds a few million clones, of which around nine tenths were seen once. Roughly 0.14% of the sample is in the top ten clones.

From the cysteine up to the phenylalanine, the CDR3 has a length of 18 residues. Here the CDR3 DNA is all that survives: 54 bases in frame from base 1. Deletion took 4 bases off V and 0 bases off J, with a span of 20 bases between the germline ends. Taken from the germline V gene, the CDR1 and CDR2 loops are SGHTS and YDEGEE. The donors were healthy, HIV-negative adults who had no recently reported acute infections or vaccinations. Only Caucasian adults living in Nashville, Tennessee, USA were represented among the donors. Magnetic negative selection was used to enrich CD4+ T cells, after which naive cells were positively selected on CD45RA and the negative fraction became the memory subset. Blood was collected by leukapheresis, and PBMCs were isolated by Ficoll-Histopaque density gradient centrifugation and then cryopreserved in liquid nitrogen vapor phase. Analytical flow cytometry was used to check the purity and quantity of each magnetically sorted T cell population. From each sorted fraction, genomic DNA was isolated and quantified by UV absorbance on a Nanodrop 2000c.

This record comes from a study of shared clonotypes between healthy human individuals (dated by TCRdb to about 2020). General notes on the study: Three men and a couple of women, aged 18 to 49 years, made up the cohort. Blood TCR repertoires of a handful of healthy adults were deeply sequenced to estimate repertoire size and the extent of clonotype sharing between individuals. To increase sequencing depth and limit assay-specific biases, different laboratories used diverse techniques to prepare libraries and sequence TCR repertoires. For each donor, CD4 naive and CD4 memory were each given three plates, CD8 naive was given two plates, and CD8 memory was given one plate. Per donor, leukapheresis produced somewhere between about 0.94 and 9.5 billion PBMCs. Overall results and qualifications from the work: Estimated clonotype richness was generally larger for naive than for memory subsets. Pairwise subsampling led to the expectation that sequencing depth would affect the degree of clonotype sharing among donors. When several donors were compared, the shared fraction of clonotypes was about 5.4% for naive CD4, 3% to 4% for naive CD8, 2% to 2.5% for memory CD4, and 0.4% for memory CD8. Even with the large sequencing depth, rarefaction of the sorted-subset datasets indicated that sequencing was incomplete. Sampling was restricted to blood, and TCR repertoires in tissue are likely to differ from TCR repertoires in blood. Clonotypes shared by all four sorted-subset donors showed higher generation probabilities than non-shared clonotypes. Because the study included a small number of donors, the genetic and exposure-history diversity represented was limited.

The TCR originated in a man aged 18 to 35 in good health. The sequencing input was naive CD4+ T cells sorted from blood. The meaning of the sample's cell subset or site label: CD45RA+ positively selected. The chain is made from TRBV5-8 and TRBJ2-1, with TRBD2 as a weak D call on 6 bases. The bases read TGTGCCAGCAGCGGCCAGCCCAGGGACTTTAGCTCCTACAATGAGCAGTTCTTC. Its protein is CASSGQPRDFSSYNEQFF. Outside the CDR3, residues come from the reference TRBV5-8 and TRBJ2-1 proteins, so the full variable domain is: EAGVTQSPTHLIKTRGQQATLRCSPISGHTSVYWYQQALGLGLQFLLWYDEGEERNRGNFPPRFSGRQFPNYSSELNVNALELEDSALYLCASSGQPRDFSSYNEQFFGPGTRLTVL.